Presented here are 15 T cell receptor beta chains from one specimen sequenced in a study of T cells in Graves' hyperthyroidism and ophthalmopathy. There were TCR beta CDR3 regions amplified from RNA transcripts. The TCR CDR3 was amplified in a first-round RT-PCR using the HTBI primer set. TCRdb called the multiplex PCR reads again in MiXCR, with one record for every CDR3 protein. The sample lists approximately 690,000 distinct CDR3 sequences; around 13% were seen once. Sequences were obtained from blood. The receptor set was obtained from a woman aged 45-65 years with Graves' ophthalmopathy.

This clonotype was counted ten times or more. The chain combines TRBV27 with TRBJ2-7, with D tentatively TRBD2 (5 bases). This CDR3 region has 15 residues. The V gene lost 0 bases and the J gene lost 4 bases, with 13 bases spanning the gap. Germline V gives CDR1 MNHEY, CDR2 SMNVEV (reference sequence). CDR3 coding DNA: TGTGCCAGCAGTTTATCGAAAAACGGGGTGTACGAGCAGTACTTC. Translation: CASSLSKNGVYEQYF.

This clonotype was picked up many times. The gene calls are TRBV30 and TRBJ1-2; no reliable D call. The germline gives CDR1 GTSNPN, CDR2 SVGIG (reference sequence). Trimming left V 5 bases short and J 0 bases short, with 13 bases between. This CDR3 is built from 14 residues. The CDR3 coding sequence is TGTGCCTGGGGCCGACACCTCCCTAACTATGGCTACACCTTC. Translation gives CAWGRHLPNYGYTF. Using reference TRBV30 and TRBJ1-2 for the parts outside the CDR3, the full variable domain is SQTIHQWPATLVQPVGSPLSLECTVEGTSNPNLYWYRQAAGRGLQLLFYSVGIGQISSEVPQNLSASRPQDRQFILSSKKLLLSDSGFYLCAWGRHLPNYGYTFGSGTRLTVV.

The chain uses TRBV9 and TRBJ1-3; no definite D call. The length of the CDR3 is 13 residues. Trimming pared 0 bases from V and 4 bases from J, leaving 5 bases between. The V gene's germline CDR1 is SGDLS and CDR2 YYNGEE. The CDR3 DNA sequence: TGTGCCAGCAGCGTAGCGCTGGGAAACACCATATATTTT. This codes for CASSVALGNTIYF.

This clonotype came up many times. The rearrangement links TRBV7-8 to TRBJ1-5; the match to TRBD1 covers 9 bases. CDR1 is SGHVS, CDR2 FQNEAQ, per germline. V gave up 6 bases and J gave up 3 bases; unmatched junction bases: 9. The CDR3 totals 16 residues. This CDR3 is CASRLLGDRDNQPQHF. The CDR3, as DNA: TGTGCCAGCAGGCTCCTGGGGGACAGGGACAATCAGCCCCAGCATTTT.

This clonotype was observed many times. The chain recombines TRBV18 with TRBJ2-1; D not certain. Trimming cost V 0 bases and J 2 bases, with 8 bases left between them. Looked up from germline, CDR1 is KGHSH and CDR2 is LQKENI. The CDR3 has 15 residues. In nucleotides, the CDR3 is TGTGCCAGCTCACCACCGACTCAGGCCTACAATGAGCAGTTCTTC. This gives the protein CASSPPTQAYNEQFF.

This clonotype has a handful of counts. Being one base from a much bigger clone, this may be a read error. V and J are TRBV12-3 or TRBV12-4 and TRBJ1-2; D ambiguous. The CDR3 has 13 amino acids. CDR3 nucleotide sequence: TGTGTCAGCAGCTTTAAGCCTTCGGGTGGCTACACCTTC. Translation gives CVSSFKPSGGYTF.

This clonotype has a count of ten or more. This chain links TRBV10-3 with TRBJ2-3, with 9 bases aligning to TRBD1. CDR3 length: 17 residues. Trimming at V came to 3 bases and at J to 2 bases, leaving 9 bases not matched to a gene. Per germline, CDR1 ENHRY and CDR2 SYGVKD. The CDR3 bases are TGTGCCATCAGTGACCCCTTCGACAGGGGGATCACAGATACGCAGTATTTT. It translates to CAISDPFDRGITDTQYF.

This clonotype was seen ten or more times. The chain joins TRBV12-3 or TRBV12-4 to TRBJ1-5; TRBD1 matches 8 bases. CDR3 size: 16 residues. V lost 3 bases and J lost 2; bases outside the gene matches: 6. Here the CDR3 reads CASSFQMTGGNQPQHF. As DNA, the CDR3 is TGTGCCAGCAGTTTTCAGATGACAGGGGGCAATCAGCCCCAGCATTTT.

This clonotype was counted at least ten times. CDR3 in amino acids: CASSLVGAWQFF. Here the CDR3 DNA reads TGTGCCAGCAGTTTAGTCGGTGCTTGGCAGTTCTTC. The V and J genes are TRBV28 and TRBJ2-1; D gene unclear. The germline V and J ends were trimmed by 2 bases and 12 bases, with 11 bases remaining between them. This CDR3 is 12 amino acids long. Germline V CDR1 and CDR2: MDHEN, SYDVKM.

This clonotype was seen at least ten times. The CDR3, as DNA: TGTGCCAGCAGCTCCGGGGTCGGGGGTGGGGAGACCCAGTACTTC. Its translation is CASSSGVGGGETQYF. V is TRBV7-2 and J is TRBJ2-5; tentative D call: TRBD2 (6 bases). Germline loops: CDR1 SGHTA, CDR2 FQGNSA. The CDR3 totals 15 residues. Trimming removed 4 bases at V and 5 bases at J, with 17 bases between. The whole variable domain, remainder taken from reference TRBV7-2 and TRBJ2-5, is GAGVSQSPSNKVTEKGKDVELRCDPISGHTALYWYRQSLGQGLEFLIYFQGNSAPDKSGLPSDRFSAERTGGSVSTLTIQRTQQEDSAVYLCASSSGVGGGETQYFGPGTRLLVL.

This clonotype was seen at least ten times. The CDR3 region has the DNA TGCAGTGCTAACCGGGACAGAACTTATAATTCACCCCTCCACTTT. Translation gives CSANRDRTYNSPLHF. The V gene is TRBV20-1, the J gene TRBJ1-6; 7 positions agree with TRBD1. This CDR3 spans 15 amino acids. Germline CDR1 DFQATT, CDR2 SNEGSKA (reference sequence). The trim removed 4 bases at V and 4 bases at J, leaving 7 bases unmatched.

This clonotype was found many times. The chain is built from TRBV25-1 and TRBJ2-2, with D unclear. V was shortened by 4 bases and J by 3 bases, with 18 bases between the two germline ends. The germline V gene has CDR1 MGHDK and CDR2 SYGVNS. The CDR3 consists of 17 residues. The CDR3 DNA is TGTGCCAGCAGTGGGCGCCAGGCTACGTGGGACACCGGGGAGCTGTTTTTT. It translates to CASSGRQATWDTGELFF.

At least ten counts were recorded for this clonotype. As DNA, the CDR3 is TGTGCCAGCAGTTTCTCAAAGGGTTTCGGCTCCTACGAGCAGTACTTC. Translation gives CASSFSKGFGSYEQYF. The chain joins TRBV28 to TRBJ2-7; the D is unclear. The CDR3 spans 16 residues. V was cut by 3 bases and J by 0 bases, with 15 bases left in between. CDR1 and CDR2 (germline): MDHEN, SYDVKM.

CDR3 nucleotides: TGCAGTGCTATCTTCCCACCGCACAATGAGCAGTTCTTC. It codes for CSAIFPPHNEQFF. This sequence joins TRBV20-1 and TRBJ2-1; D is ambiguous. Trimming took off 4 bases at V and 5 bases at J, with 12 bases between the two ends. Germline CDR1 DFQATT, CDR2 SNEGSKA (reference sequence). This CDR3 is built from 13 residues.

This clonotype has a count of ten or more. CDR3: CSARDPGASSTYEQYF. DNA for the CDR3: TGCAGTGCTAGAGACCCCGGCGCAAGCTCTACCTACGAGCAGTACTTC. The V and J genes are TRBV20-1 and TRBJ2-7, with D unresolved. Germline V gives CDR1 DFQATT, CDR2 SNEGSKA (reference sequence). V was trimmed by 0 bases and J by 2 bases, leaving 17 bases between them. CDR3 length equals 16 residues.